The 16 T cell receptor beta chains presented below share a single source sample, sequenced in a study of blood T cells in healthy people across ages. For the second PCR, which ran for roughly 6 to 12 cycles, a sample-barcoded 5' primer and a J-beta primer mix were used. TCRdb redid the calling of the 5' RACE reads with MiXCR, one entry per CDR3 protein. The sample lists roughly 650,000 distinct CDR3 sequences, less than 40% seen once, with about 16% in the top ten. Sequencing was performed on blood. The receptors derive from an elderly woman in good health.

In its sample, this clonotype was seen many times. CDR3 sequence: CSASFHRRQETQYF. CDR3 DNA sequence: TGCAGTGCTAGTTTTCACAGGAGGCAAGAGACCCAGTACTTC. J is TRBJ2-5 and V is TRBV20-1, with D perhaps matching TRBD1 or TRBD2 (5 bases each). CDR3 length: 14 residues. Trimming cost V 3 bases and J 2 bases, with 13 bases left between them. Germline loops: CDR1 DFQATT, CDR2 SNEGSKA (reference sequence).

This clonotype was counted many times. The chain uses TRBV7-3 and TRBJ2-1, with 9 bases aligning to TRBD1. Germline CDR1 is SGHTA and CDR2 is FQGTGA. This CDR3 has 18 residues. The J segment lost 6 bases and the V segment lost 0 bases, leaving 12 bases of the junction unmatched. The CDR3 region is CASSLTVPIGTGTNEQFF. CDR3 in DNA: TGTGCCAGCAGCTTAACAGTTCCGATCGGGACAGGGACCAATGAGCAGTTCTTC.

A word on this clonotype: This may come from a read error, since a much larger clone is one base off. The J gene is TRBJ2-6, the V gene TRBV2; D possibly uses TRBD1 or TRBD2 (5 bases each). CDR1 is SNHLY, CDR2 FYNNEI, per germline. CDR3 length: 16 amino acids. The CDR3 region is CACRATRVPGANVLTF. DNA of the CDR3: TGTGCCTGCAGGGCTACGAGGGTCCCCGGGGCCAACGTCCTGACTTTC. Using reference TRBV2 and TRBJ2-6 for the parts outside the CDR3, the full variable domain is EPEVTQTPSHQVTQMGQEVILRCVPISNHLYFYWYRQILGQKVEFLVSFYNNEISEKSEIFDDQFSVERPDGSNFTLKIRSTKLEDSAMYFCACRATRVPGANVLTFGAGSRLTVL.

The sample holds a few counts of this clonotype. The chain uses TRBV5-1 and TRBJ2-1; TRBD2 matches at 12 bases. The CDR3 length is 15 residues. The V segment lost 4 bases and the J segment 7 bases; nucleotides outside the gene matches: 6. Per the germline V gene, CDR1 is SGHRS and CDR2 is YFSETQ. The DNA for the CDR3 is TGCGCCAGCAGCGAAGGACTAGCGGGACGGAATGAGCAGTTCTTC. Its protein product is CASSEGLAGRNEQFF.

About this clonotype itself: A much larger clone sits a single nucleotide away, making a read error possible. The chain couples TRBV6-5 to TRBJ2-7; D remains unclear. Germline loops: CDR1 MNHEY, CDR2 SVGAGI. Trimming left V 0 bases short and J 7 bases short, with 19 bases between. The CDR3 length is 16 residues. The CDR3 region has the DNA TGTGCCAGCAGTTACTCCTCCGGTTGGTCCTACAATGAGCAGTACTTC. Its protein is CASSYSSGWSYNEQYF.

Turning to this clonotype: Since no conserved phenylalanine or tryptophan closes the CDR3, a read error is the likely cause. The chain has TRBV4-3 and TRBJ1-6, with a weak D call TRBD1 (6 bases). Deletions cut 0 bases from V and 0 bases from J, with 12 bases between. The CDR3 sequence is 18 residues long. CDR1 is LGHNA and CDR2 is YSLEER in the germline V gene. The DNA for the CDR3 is TGCGCCAGCAGCCAAGATGTCCAGGGGAGCTCCTATAATTCACCCCTCCACGTT. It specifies CASSQDVQGSSYNSPLHV.

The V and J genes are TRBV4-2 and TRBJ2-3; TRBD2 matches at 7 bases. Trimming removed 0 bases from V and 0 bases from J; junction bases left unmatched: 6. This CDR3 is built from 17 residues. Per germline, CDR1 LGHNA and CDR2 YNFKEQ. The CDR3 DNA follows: TGTGCCAGCAGCCAAGATGAGGGGCGGGAGAGCACAGATACGCAGTATTTT. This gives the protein CASSQDEGRESTDTQYF.

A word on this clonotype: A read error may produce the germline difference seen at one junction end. DNA for the CDR3: TGTGCCAGCAGTCGACTAGCGGGGGTTGTAGATATGCAGTATTTT. This gives the protein CASSRLAGVVDMQYF. V and J are TRBV7-9 and TRBJ2-3; 12 positions agree with TRBD2. Germline lookup yields CDR1 SEHNR and CDR2 FQNEAQ (reference sequence). This CDR3 region has 15 residues. The complete variable domain, with remaining parts taken from reference TRBV7-9 and TRBJ2-3, reads DTGVSQNPRHKITKRGQNVTFRCDPISEHNRLYWYRQTLGQGPEFLTYFQNEAQLEKSRLLSDRFSAERPKGSFSTLEIQRTEQGDSAMYLCASSRLAGVVDMQYFGPGTRLTVL.

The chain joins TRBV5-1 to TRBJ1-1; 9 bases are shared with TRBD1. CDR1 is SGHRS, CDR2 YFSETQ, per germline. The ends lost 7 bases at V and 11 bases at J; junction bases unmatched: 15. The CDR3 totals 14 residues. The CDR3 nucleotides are TGCGCCAGCGCGACTTTCGGCCGGGACAGGGTTGCTTTCTTT. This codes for CASATFGRDRVAFF.

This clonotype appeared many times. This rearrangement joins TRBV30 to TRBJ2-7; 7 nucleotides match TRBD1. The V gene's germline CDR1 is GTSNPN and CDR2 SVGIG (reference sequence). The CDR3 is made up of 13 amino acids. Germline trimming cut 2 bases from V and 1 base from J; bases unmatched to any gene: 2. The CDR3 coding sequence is TGTGCCTGGAGTTGGGACAGATCCTACGAGCAGTACTTC. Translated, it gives CAWSWDRSYEQYF.

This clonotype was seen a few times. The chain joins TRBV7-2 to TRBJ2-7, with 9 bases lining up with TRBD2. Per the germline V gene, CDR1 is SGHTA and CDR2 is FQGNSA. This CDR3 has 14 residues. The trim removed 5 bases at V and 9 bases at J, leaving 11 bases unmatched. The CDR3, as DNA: TGTGCCAGCAGCGGTAGCGGGGGCCACGTCCGGCAGTACTTC. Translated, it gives CASSGSGGHVRQYF.

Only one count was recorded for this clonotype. The CDR3 loop reads CASSYSQGDSYGYTF. The CDR3 DNA reads as TGTGCCAGCAGTTACTCGCAGGGTGATTCCTATGGCTACACCTTC. The rearrangement uses TRBV6-6 and TRBJ1-2, with TRBD1 as a possible D gene (5 bases). Germline V gives CDR1 MNHNY, CDR2 SVGAGI (reference sequence). V gave up 0 bases and J gave up 4 bases, with 12 bases separating them. The CDR3 has 15 amino acids.

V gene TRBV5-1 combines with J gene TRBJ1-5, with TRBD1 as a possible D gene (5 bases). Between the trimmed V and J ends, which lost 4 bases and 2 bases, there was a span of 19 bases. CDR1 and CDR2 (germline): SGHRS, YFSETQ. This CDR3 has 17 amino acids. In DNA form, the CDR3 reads TGCGCCAGCAGCCCCTTGAGTTATAGAGGGGGCAATCAGCCCCAGCATTTT. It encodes CASSPLSYRGGNQPQHF.

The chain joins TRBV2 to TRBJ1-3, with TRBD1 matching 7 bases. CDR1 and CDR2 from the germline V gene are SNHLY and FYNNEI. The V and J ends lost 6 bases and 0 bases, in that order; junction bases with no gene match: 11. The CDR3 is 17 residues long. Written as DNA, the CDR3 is TGTGCCAGCAGCGATGGGACAGCCGCATTCTCTGGAAACACCATATATTTT. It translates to CASSDGTAAFSGNTIYF.

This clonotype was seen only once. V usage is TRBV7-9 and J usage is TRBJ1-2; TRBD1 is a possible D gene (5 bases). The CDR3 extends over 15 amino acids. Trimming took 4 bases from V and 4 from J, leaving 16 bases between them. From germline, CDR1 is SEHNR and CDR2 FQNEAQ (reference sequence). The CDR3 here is CASSSQRTGGYGYTF. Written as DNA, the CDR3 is TGTGCCAGCAGCTCTCAAAGAACGGGGGGCTATGGCTACACCTTC.

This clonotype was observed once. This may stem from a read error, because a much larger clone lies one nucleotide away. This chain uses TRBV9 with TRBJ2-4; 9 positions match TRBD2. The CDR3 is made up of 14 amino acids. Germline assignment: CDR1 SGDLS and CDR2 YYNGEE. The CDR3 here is CASSVGGTSYEQHF. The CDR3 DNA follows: TGTGCCAGCAGCGTAGGCGGGACTAGCTACGAGCAGCACTTC.